What follows are 23 T cell receptor beta chains derived from one specimen sequenced in a study of T-cell memory formation after mild COVID-19. One entry per CDR3 protein results from TCRdb running MiXCR on the 5' RACE reads. Of 250,000 or so distinct CDR3 sequences detected, over 15% appear once; the ten largest clones hold roughly 24%. The sequencing sample was made of PBMCs or a T cell subset sorted from them (not recorded which). These TCRs come from a man aged 18 to 29 who had mild COVID-19 (a few samples of this study predate the infection). Cell type and time point are not known.

This chain connects TRBV14 to TRBJ2-1, with 9 bases that match TRBD1. The germline V gene encodes CDR1 SGHDN and CDR2 FVKESK. The length of the CDR3 is 17 residues. The V gene end was trimmed by 4 bases and the J gene end by 5 bases; junction bases not matched to a gene: 12. Written as DNA, the CDR3 is TGTGCCAGCAGCCCCGCAGGGTGGGACAGGGTCCACAATGAGCAGTTCTTC. Its protein product is CASSPAGWDRVHNEQFF.

This clonotype appeared a few times. The CDR3 bases are TGTGCCAGCAGCCAACTAGCGGGGACCTACGAGCAGTACTTC. Protein: CASSQLAGTYEQYF. The chain joins TRBV4-2 to TRBJ2-7; 9 nucleotides agree with TRBD2. Germline V gene data show CDR1 as LGHNA and CDR2 as YNFKEQ. The CDR3 contains 14 residues. J gave up 2 bases and V 2 bases, and 1 base lay outside the gene matches.

In this sample, this clonotype turned up a few times. This chain's CDR3 is CASSDWTQSSTDTQYF. The CDR3 DNA reads TGTGCCAGCAGTGATTGGACACAGTCTAGCACAGATACGCAGTATTTT. This chain links TRBV25-1 with TRBJ2-3; TRBD1 might be the D (5 bases). V was shortened by 3 bases and J by 0 bases, with 13 bases between the two germline ends. Germline CDR1 and CDR2: MGHDK and SYGVNS. This CDR3 is 16 amino acids long.

This clonotype was seen only a few times. This chain uses TRBV7-3 with TRBJ2-7; TRBD2 aligns across 7 bases. Germline loops: CDR1 SGHTA, CDR2 FQGTGA. The CDR3 contains 14 residues. The V segment lost 2 bases and the J segment 6 bases; nucleotides outside the gene matches: 7. CDR3 protein: CASSLGGGVREQYV. The CDR3 DNA sequence: TGTGCCAGCAGCTTAGGTGGGGGGGTCCGCGAGCAGTACGTC.

The rearrangement uses TRBV12-3 or TRBV12-4 and TRBJ2-7; perhaps D is TRBD1 or TRBD2 (6 bases each). This CDR3 has 13 residues. The V end was cut by 7 bases, the J end by 4 bases, with 14 bases between. The CDR3 spells CASTLGGGYEQYF. The CDR3 nucleotides are TGTGCCAGCACTCTCGGAGGGGGTTACGAGCAGTACTTC.

V is TRBV2 and J is TRBJ1-5; D unclear. Germline V lookup: CDR1 SNHLY, CDR2 FYNNEI. The CDR3 sequence is 12 residues long. Trimming took off 3 bases at V and 11 bases at J, with 11 bases between the two ends. CDR3 region: CASSDPDNTQHF. CDR3 DNA sequence: TGTGCCAGCAGTGACCCAGACAATACCCAGCATTTT.

The CDR3 loop is CASSLTAGPQETQYF. The CDR3 DNA reads as TGTGCCAGCAGCTTGACGGCCGGGCCCCAAGAGACCCAGTACTTC. This chain connects TRBV7-3 to TRBJ2-5; no definite D call. Trimming took off 3 bases at V and 1 base at J, with 12 bases between the two ends. The V gene's germline CDR1 is SGHTA and CDR2 FQGTGA. The CDR3 length is 15 residues.

This clonotype has only a few counts. The V call is TRBV5-1, the J call TRBJ2-5, with D unclear. The ends were cut back, 0 bases at V and 2 bases at J, with 8 bases in the middle. The CDR3 extends over 14 amino acids. Germline V gene sequence: CDR1 SGHRS, CDR2 YFSETQ. This CDR3 is CASSLDPHQETQYF. DNA for the CDR3: TGCGCCAGCAGCTTGGACCCGCATCAAGAGACCCAGTACTTC.

In its sample, this clonotype was seen a few times. The chain employs TRBV11-2 and TRBJ2-5; D might be TRBD2 (5 bases). Germline V gives CDR1 SGHAT, CDR2 FQNNGV. V lost 1 base and J 5 bases, leaving 11 bases between the germline ends. The CDR3 totals 14 residues. CDR3 sequence reads: CASSLGASSETQYF. CDR3 sequence (DNA): TGTGCCAGCAGCTTAGGCGCTAGCTCGGAGACCCAGTACTTC.

The chain has TRBV11-1 and TRBJ2-3, with 7 nucleotides matching TRBD1. Germline CDR1 reads SGHAT; CDR2 reads FQDESV (reference sequence). The J segment lost 5 bases and the V segment lost 1 base, leaving 3 bases of the junction unmatched. The CDR3 runs 14 residues. CDR3 amino acids: CASSLGQGVDTQYF. The CDR3 DNA follows: TGTGCCAGCAGCTTAGGACAGGGAGTAGATACGCAGTATTTT.

The chain links TRBV2 to TRBJ2-7; 9 bases line up with TRBD1. The V segment lost 5 bases and the J segment 7 bases; nucleotides outside the gene matches: 6. CDR1 and CDR2 (germline): SNHLY, FYNNEI. The CDR3 has 13 amino acids. CDR3 DNA sequence: TGTGCCAGCAGTATACAGGGGGCGGGAGAGCAGTACTTC. This encodes CASSIQGAGEQYF.

The chain uses TRBV27 and TRBJ2-5; 8 nucleotides align to TRBD2. This CDR3 contains 15 residues. The ends lost 2 bases at V and 5 bases at J; junction bases unmatched: 7. Germline V gives CDR1 MNHEY, CDR2 SMNVEV (reference sequence). CDR3 DNA: TGTGCCAGCAGTTTAGGACGGGGGGGCCTCGAGACCCAGTACTTC. Translating gives CASSLGRGGLETQYF.

This clonotype has just a few counts. CDR3 nucleotides: TGTGCCAGCAGTGGGACAGACTCCTACGAGCAGTACGTC. This codes for CASSGTDSYEQYV. This chain links TRBV6-1 with TRBJ2-7; TRBD1 might be the D (6 bases). This CDR3 comprises 13 residues. Trimming stripped 4 bases from V and 0 bases from J, with 7 bases between. From germline, CDR1 is MNHNS and CDR2 SASEGT.

The V and J genes are TRBV7-2 and TRBJ2-1, with D perhaps TRBD2 (6 bases). V was cut by 4 bases and J by 15 bases, with 22 bases left in between. The CDR3 is 14 residues long. The V gene's germline CDR1 is SGHTA and CDR2 FQGNSA. In nucleotides, the CDR3 is TGTGCCAGCAGCTCCCGCGGGGATACTGATCGACCGTTCTTC. As protein: CASSSRGDTDRPFF.

This clonotype has at least ten counts. V usage is TRBV5-1 and J usage is TRBJ1-1, with D perhaps matching TRBD1 (5 bases). CDR3 length: 16 residues. Looked up from germline, CDR1 is SGHRS and CDR2 is YFSETQ. The V end lost 5 bases, the J end lost 2 bases, and 19 bases lay between the germline ends. CDR3 region: CASRNRQGWINTEAFF. The CDR3, as DNA: TGCGCCAGCAGAAACCGGCAGGGTTGGATTAACACTGAAGCTTTCTTT. Using reference TRBV5-1 and TRBJ1-1 for the parts outside the CDR3, the full variable domain is KAGVTQTPRYLIKTRGQQVTLSCSPISGHRSVSWYQQTPGQGLQFLFEYFSETQRNKGNFPGRFSGRQFSNSRSEMNVSTLELGDSALYLCASRNRQGWINTEAFFGQGTRLTVV.

The chain recombines TRBV7-8 with TRBJ1-5; possible D gene TRBD1, 5 bases. In germline, CDR1 is SGHVS, CDR2 FQNEAQ. CDR3 size: 16 residues. Trimming removed 0 bases at V and 3 bases at J, with 12 bases between. CDR3 protein: CASSLAAGLVNQPQHF. In nucleotides, the CDR3 is TGTGCCAGCAGCTTAGCGGCAGGGTTGGTCAATCAGCCCCAGCATTTT.

V is TRBV18 and J is TRBJ2-7; 9 nucleotides align to TRBD2. The CDR3 totals 15 residues. After removal of 3 bases from V and 2 bases from J, the junction contained 5 bases not matched to a gene. CDR1 is KGHSH, CDR2 LQKENI, per germline. The CDR3 spells CASSPSGGPTYEQYV. The CDR3 coding sequence is TGTGCCAGCTCACCTAGCGGGGGCCCTACCTACGAGCAGTACGTC.

This clonotype was recorded a few times. The chain joins TRBV20-1 to TRBJ2-3, with 10 bases fitting TRBD2. This CDR3 has 14 amino acids. Germline lookup yields CDR1 DFQATT and CDR2 SNEGSKA (reference sequence). The V gene end was trimmed by 6 bases and the J gene end by 1 base; junction bases not matched to a gene: 4. The CDR3 sequence is CSATTSGGTDTQYF. Written as DNA, the CDR3 is TGCAGTGCAACTACTAGCGGGGGCACAGATACGCAGTATTTT.

The chain links TRBV18 to TRBJ1-4; possible D gene TRBD1, 6 bases. The V gene lost 4 bases and the J gene lost 0 bases, with 15 bases spanning the gap. The CDR3 spans 17 residues. The germline V gene has CDR1 KGHSH and CDR2 LQKENI. CDR3 bases: TGTGCCAGCTCACGTATCGTGGGGGCCCCAACTAATGAAAAACTGTTTTTT. Translated: CASSRIVGAPTNEKLFF.

The chain carries TRBV7-9 and TRBJ1-6; the D is unclear. The ends were cut back, 8 bases at V and 3 bases at J, with 11 bases in the middle. CDR1 is SEHNR, CDR2 FQNEAQ, per germline (reference sequence). There are 14 residues in the CDR3. DNA for the CDR3: TGTGCCAGCCTAGGACCAAACTATAATTCACCCCTCCACTTT. Its protein product is CASLGPNYNSPLHF.

This clonotype was seen a few times. V usage is TRBV2 and J usage is TRBJ2-7, with 7 bases aligning to TRBD1. J lost 1 base, V lost 4 bases, and 4 bases had no gene match. CDR1 is SNHLY and CDR2 is FYNNEI in the germline V gene. The CDR3 is 14 residues long. In nucleotides, the CDR3 is TGTGCCAGCAGTGGACAGGGTATTTCCTACGAGCAGTACGTC. As protein: CASSGQGISYEQYV.

The chain combines TRBV5-5 with TRBJ2-1, with 12 bases lining up with TRBD2. V lost 4 bases to trimming and J lost 0 bases; unmatched junction nucleotides: 5. Per germline, CDR1 SGHKS and CDR2 YYEKEE (reference sequence). The CDR3 runs 17 residues. The chain's CDR3 is CASSLAGGFISYNEQFF. CDR3 bases: TGTGCCAGCAGCCTAGCGGGGGGGTTTATCTCCTACAATGAGCAGTTCTTC.

This clonotype was seen a handful of times. The genes are TRBV10-3 and TRBJ2-5; TRBD2 is a possible D gene (5 bases). This CDR3 region has 14 residues. Trimming shortened V by 7 bases and J by 2 bases, and 14 bases separated the two germline ends. CDR1 is ENHRY, CDR2 SYGVKD, per germline. CDR3 region: CAIKSGNSQETQYF. The DNA of the CDR3 is TGTGCCATCAAGTCGGGGAACTCACAAGAGACCCAGTACTTC.